The T cell receptor beta chain under discussion was sequenced for a study of T cell changes during pregnancy in multiple sclerosis. Sequencing was performed with immunoSEQ multiplex PCR; in TCRdb, only in-frame clones are kept and a portion is missing. This repertoire shows more than 25,000 clones, about 89% found once; its top ten account for around 10%. V was cut by 0 bases and J by 3 bases, with 15 bases left in between. CDR3 size: 16 residues. Germline V gives CDR1 SGHKS, CDR2 YYEKEE (reference sequence). The clonotype originates from a female donor with multiple sclerosis, enrolled in a pregnancy study. This sequence joins TRBV5-5 and TRBJ1-1; TRBD1 is a possible D gene (6 bases). Sequences were derived from CD8+ T cells from peripheral blood mononuclear cells, sampled in the third trimester of pregnancy. The CDR3 nucleotides are TGTGCCAGCAGCTTGGATTTGGGGGCCTATGACACTGAAGCTTTCTTT. Protein sequence: CASSLDLGAYDTEAFF.